The 13 T cell receptor beta chains listed next were all sequenced from one sample in a study of blood T cell repertoires in COVID-19. The method was immunoSEQ multiplex PCR; TCRdb's version includes in-frame clones alone and lacks a portion of them. The repertoire holds some 150,000 clones, with 80% as singletons. Sequenced: peripheral blood. The source of these receptors is a woman aged 45-60 years with acute or convalescent COVID-19.

The chain employs TRBV2 and TRBJ1-2; D not certain. V was cut by 0 bases and J by 6 bases, with 11 bases left in between. The CDR3 consists of 14 residues. Germline V CDR1 and CDR2: SNHLY, FYNNEI. CDR3 protein: CASSEALPYNGYTF. In DNA form, the CDR3 reads TGTGCCAGCAGTGAAGCCTTACCTTACAATGGCTACACCTTC.

This clone appeared a few times. The CDR3 sequence: CSASSRQSPYEQYF. The CDR3 DNA follows: TGCAGTGCTAGTTCTCGACAGTCCCCCTACGAGCAGTACTTC. The V gene is TRBV20-1, the J gene TRBJ2-7, with a weak D call TRBD1 (5 bases). With 3 bases removed from V and 2 bases from J, the gap between germline ends came to 14 bases. Germline V gene lookup returns CDR1 DFQATT and CDR2 SNEGSKA (reference sequence). The CDR3 has 14 amino acids.

This sequence joins TRBV10-3 and TRBJ1-2; no clear D gene. Germline values: CDR1 ENHRY, CDR2 SYGVKD. Trimming removed 5 bases at V and 4 bases at J, with 14 bases between. This CDR3 is 14 amino acids long. The CDR3 loop is CAISPNRVVYGYTF. In nucleotides, the CDR3 is TGTGCCATCAGTCCAAACAGAGTCGTCTATGGCTACACCTTC.

V is TRBV10-3 and J is TRBJ1-2; tentatively, D is TRBD1 (6 bases). Germline V gene sequence: CDR1 ENHRY, CDR2 SYGVKD. V was trimmed by 11 bases and J by 2 bases, leaving 21 bases between them. The CDR3 has 15 residues. CDR3 DNA sequence: TGTGCCGCCACCCAGGGGTCTCCTCCCAACTATGGCTACACCTTC. It is translated as CAATQGSPPNYGYTF.

A single count supports this clone. The genes are TRBV11-3 and TRBJ1-1, with TRBD1 as a possible D gene (5 bases). The germline CDR1 and CDR2 sequences are SGHNT and YENEEA. Trimming stripped 3 bases from V and 4 bases from J, with 12 bases between. This CDR3 comprises 14 residues. The CDR3 loop reads CASSLGGRSTEAFF. In nucleotides, the CDR3 is TGTGCCAGCAGCTTGGGGGGAAGGAGCACTGAAGCTTTCTTT.

The chain couples TRBV18 to TRBJ2-7, with 7 nucleotides matching TRBD1. J lost 9 bases, V lost 3 bases, and 11 bases had no gene match. Germline loops: CDR1 KGHSH, CDR2 LQKENI. There are 14 residues in the CDR3. CDR3 DNA sequence: TGTGCCAGCTCACCTCCGGGACAGTCAGGGTTGCAGTACTTC. This encodes CASSPPGQSGLQYF.

V usage is TRBV12-5 and J usage is TRBJ1-1; D is unclear. This CDR3 is 15 amino acids long. Germline CDR1 LGHNT, CDR2 FRNRAP. V gave up 6 bases and J gave up 2 bases, with 16 bases separating them. The CDR3 spells CASGPPHGVNTEAFF. CDR3 nucleotides: TGTGCTAGTGGACCCCCCCACGGGGTAAACACTGAAGCTTTCTTT.

The V call is TRBV18, the J call TRBJ2-1, with D possibly being TRBD2 (5 bases). The CDR3 spans 14 residues. V dropped 2 bases and J dropped 9 bases, with 14 bases sitting between them. Germline assignment: CDR1 KGHSH and CDR2 LQKENI. The CDR3 coding sequence is TGTGCCAGCTCACCAAGAGTGGGCGGAGGTGAGCAGTTCTTC. Its protein is CASSPRVGGGEQFF.

This clone showed up just once. The V and J genes are TRBV19 and TRBJ1-5, with 8 bases aligning to TRBD1. With V trimmed by 8 bases and J by 3 bases, 3 bases remained unmatched. The CDR3 runs 13 residues. CDR1 LNHDA and CDR2 SQIVND come from the germline V gene (reference sequence). As DNA, the CDR3 is TGTGCCAGTGGGACAGGCTTCAATCAGCCCCAGCATTTT. This translates into CASGTGFNQPQHF.

The chain joins TRBV27 to TRBJ2-1; TRBD1 matches at 8 bases. CDR1 is MNHEY and CDR2 is SMNVEV in the germline V gene (reference sequence). The J segment lost 5 bases and the V segment lost 5 bases, leaving 8 bases of the junction unmatched. The CDR3 contains 15 residues. The CDR3 nucleotides are TGTGCCAGCAGTCCTGACAGGGGTAGCCACAATGAGCAGTTCTTC. It yields the protein CASSPDRGSHNEQFF.

The gene calls are TRBV7-2 and TRBJ2-3; 10 bases align to TRBD1. Per the germline V gene, CDR1 is SGHTA and CDR2 is FQGNSA. The V gene end was trimmed by 7 bases and the J gene end by 5 bases; junction bases not matched to a gene: 6. This CDR3 has 14 amino acids. CDR3 nucleotides: TGTGCCAGCAACGACAGGGGGCAGGGAGATACGCAGTATTTT. It yields the protein CASNDRGQGDTQYF. The variable domain in full, with the rest retrieved from reference TRBV7-2 and TRBJ2-3, is GAGVSQSPSNKVTEKGKDVELRCDPISGHTALYWYRQSLGQGLEFLIYFQGNSAPDKSGLPSDRFSAERTGGSVSTLTIQRTQQEDSAVYLCASNDRGQGDTQYFGPGTRLTVL.

This clone was recorded once. CDR3 amino acids: CSVGTSGGGEQFF. The CDR3 nucleotides read TGCAGCGTTGGGACTAGCGGGGGGGGTGAGCAGTTCTTC. The rearrangement joins TRBV29-1 to TRBJ2-1; the match to TRBD2 covers 15 bases. V shed 4 bases, J shed 9 bases, and the junction held 1 base outside the gene matches. The germline V gene has CDR1 SQVTM and CDR2 ANQGSEA. The CDR3 extends over 13 amino acids.

The chain recombines TRBV9 with TRBJ2-2; D is perhaps TRBD1 (5 bases). Germline V gives CDR1 SGDLS, CDR2 YYNGEE. V lost 0 bases to trimming and J lost 2 bases, with 5 bases between them. The CDR3 consists of 14 residues. This CDR3 reads CASSVGTNTGELFF. CDR3 coding DNA: TGTGCCAGCAGCGTAGGGACAAACACCGGGGAGCTGTTTTTT.